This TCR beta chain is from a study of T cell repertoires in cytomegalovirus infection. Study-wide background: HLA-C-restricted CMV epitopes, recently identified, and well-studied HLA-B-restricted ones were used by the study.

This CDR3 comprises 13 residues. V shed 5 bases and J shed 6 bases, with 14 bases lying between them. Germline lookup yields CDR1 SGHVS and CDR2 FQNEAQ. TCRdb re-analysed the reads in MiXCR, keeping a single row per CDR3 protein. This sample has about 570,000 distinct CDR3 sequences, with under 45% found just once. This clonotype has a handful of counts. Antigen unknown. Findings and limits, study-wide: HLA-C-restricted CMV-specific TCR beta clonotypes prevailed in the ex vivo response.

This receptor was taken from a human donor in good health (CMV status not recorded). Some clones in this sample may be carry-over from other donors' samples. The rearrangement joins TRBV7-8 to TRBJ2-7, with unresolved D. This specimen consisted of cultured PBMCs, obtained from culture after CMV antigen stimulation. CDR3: CASSPDSFREQYF. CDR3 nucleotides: TGTGCCAGCAGCCCAGATTCCTTCCGCGAGCAGTACTTC.